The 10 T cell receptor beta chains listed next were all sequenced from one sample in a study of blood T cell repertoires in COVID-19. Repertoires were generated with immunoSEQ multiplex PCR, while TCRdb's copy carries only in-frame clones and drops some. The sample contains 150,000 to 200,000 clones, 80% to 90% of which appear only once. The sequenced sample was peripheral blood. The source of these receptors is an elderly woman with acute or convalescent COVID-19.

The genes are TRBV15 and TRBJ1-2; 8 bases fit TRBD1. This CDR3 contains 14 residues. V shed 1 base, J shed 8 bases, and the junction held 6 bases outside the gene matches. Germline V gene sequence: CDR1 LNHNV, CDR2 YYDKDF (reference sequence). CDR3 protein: CATSRATGGVGYTF. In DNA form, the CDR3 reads TGTGCCACCAGCAGAGCAACAGGGGGGGTCGGCTACACCTTC.

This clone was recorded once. Here the CDR3 DNA reads TGTGCCAGCTTGAGTTATGGAAACACCATATATTTT. Amino acid sequence: CASLSYGNTIYF. The chain has TRBV28 and TRBJ1-3; D gene uncertain. V was pared by 8 bases and J by 3 bases, with 8 bases between. Germline V CDR1 and CDR2: MDHEN, SYDVKM. This CDR3 has 12 amino acids.

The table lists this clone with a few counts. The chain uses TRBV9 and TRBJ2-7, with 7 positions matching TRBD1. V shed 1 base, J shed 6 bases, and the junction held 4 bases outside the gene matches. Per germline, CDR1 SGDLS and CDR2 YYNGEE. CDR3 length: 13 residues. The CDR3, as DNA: TGTGCCAGCAGCGTAAGGGGGCAGGGCGAGCAGTACTTC. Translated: CASSVRGQGEQYF.

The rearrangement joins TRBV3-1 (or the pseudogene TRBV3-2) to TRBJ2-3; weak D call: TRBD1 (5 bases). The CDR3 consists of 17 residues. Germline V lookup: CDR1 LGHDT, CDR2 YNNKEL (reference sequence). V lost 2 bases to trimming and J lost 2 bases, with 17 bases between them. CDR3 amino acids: CASSQSKGALNTDTQYF. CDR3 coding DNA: TGTGCCAGCAGCCAATCAAAAGGGGCCCTAAACACAGATACGCAGTATTTT.

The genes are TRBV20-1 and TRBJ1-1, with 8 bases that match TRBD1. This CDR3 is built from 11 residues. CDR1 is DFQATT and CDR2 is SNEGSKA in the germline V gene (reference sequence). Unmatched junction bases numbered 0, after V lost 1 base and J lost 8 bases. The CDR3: CSARGTGEAFF. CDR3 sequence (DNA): TGCAGTGCTAGAGGGACAGGGGAAGCTTTCTTT.

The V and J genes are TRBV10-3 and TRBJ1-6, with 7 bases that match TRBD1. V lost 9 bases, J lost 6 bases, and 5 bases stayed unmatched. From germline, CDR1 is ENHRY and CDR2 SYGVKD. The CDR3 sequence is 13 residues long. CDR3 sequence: CAITGTANSPLHF. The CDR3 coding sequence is TGTGCCATTACCGGGACAGCTAATTCACCCCTCCACTTT.

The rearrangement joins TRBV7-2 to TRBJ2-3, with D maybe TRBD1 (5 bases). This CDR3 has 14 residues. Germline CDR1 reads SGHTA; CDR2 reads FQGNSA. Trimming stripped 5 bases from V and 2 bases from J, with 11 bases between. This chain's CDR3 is CASSPWGVTDTQYF. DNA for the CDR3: TGTGCCAGCAGCCCCTGGGGCGTCACAGATACGCAGTATTTT.

In DNA form, the CDR3 reads TGTGCCAGCAGCCGGACAGGGGCGCCCAATGAAAAACTGTTTTTT. Its protein is CASSRTGAPNEKLFF. V gene TRBV14 combines with J gene TRBJ1-4, with 9 nucleotides matching TRBD1. V shed 4 bases and J 5 bases; nucleotides not matched to a gene: 5. This CDR3 has 15 residues. Looked up from germline, CDR1 is SGHDN and CDR2 is FVKESK.

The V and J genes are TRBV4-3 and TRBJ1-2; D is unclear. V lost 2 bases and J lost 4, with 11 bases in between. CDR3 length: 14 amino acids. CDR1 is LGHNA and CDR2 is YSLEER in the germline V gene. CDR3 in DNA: TGCGCCAGCAGCCAAAGTCTGCGGGGCTATGGCTACACCTTC. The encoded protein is CASSQSLRGYGYTF.

Written as DNA, the CDR3 is TGTGCCAGCATTAGCGGATTTTACAATGAGCAGTTCTTC. Its protein product is CASISGFYNEQFF. J is TRBJ2-1 and V is TRBV12-3 or TRBV12-4, with a possible D match to TRBD2 (6 bases). This CDR3 comprises 13 residues. The V gene lost 7 bases and the J gene lost 4 bases, with 11 bases spanning the gap.